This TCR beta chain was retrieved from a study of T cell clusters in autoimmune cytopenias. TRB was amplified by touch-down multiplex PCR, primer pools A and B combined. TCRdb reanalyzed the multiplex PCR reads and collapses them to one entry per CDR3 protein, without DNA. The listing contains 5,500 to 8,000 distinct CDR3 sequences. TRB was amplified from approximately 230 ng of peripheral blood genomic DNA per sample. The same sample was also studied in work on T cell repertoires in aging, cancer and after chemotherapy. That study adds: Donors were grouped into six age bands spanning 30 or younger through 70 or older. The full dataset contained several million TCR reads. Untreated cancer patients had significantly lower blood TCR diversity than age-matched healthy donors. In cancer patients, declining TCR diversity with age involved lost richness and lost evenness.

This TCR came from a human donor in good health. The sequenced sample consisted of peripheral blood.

CDR3: CASSLAGGANHGYTF. The J gene is TRBJ1-2, the V gene TRBV12-3 or TRBV12-4; TCRdb indicates TRBD1, and absent DNA this call remains unverified. There are 15 residues in the CDR3.